This T cell receptor beta chain was recovered during a study of T cells in Graves' hyperthyroidism and ophthalmopathy. Overall study findings and caveats: Model-based prediction identified ophthalmopathy a median roughly 5.9 months prior to its onset. Separation of ophthalmopathy from stable hyperthyroidism was achieved by a 13 V-J model.

In making diagnoses, clinical symptoms, serum thyroxine and TRAb, thyroid ultrasound and orbital computed tomography were all used. Extraction of PBMCs used 8 to 10 ml of fresh peripheral blood. This clonotype was counted many times. Its antigen remains unidentified. Researchers amplified the TCR beta CDR3 regions from RNA transcripts. The study used the HTBI primer set for a first-round RT-PCR of the TCR CDR3. TCRdb reprocessed the multiplex PCR reads with MiXCR, giving one entry per CDR3 protein. Of under 350,000 distinct CDR3 sequences in the sample, 15% to 20% were seen once. The sample was blood. The sequence was collected from a woman aged 60-70 years with Graves' ophthalmopathy.

CDR3 sequence reads: CASRNSESTDTQYF. CDR3 bases: TGCGCCAGCCGCAACTCAGAATCCACAGATACGCAGTATTTT. V gene TRBV5-1 combines with J gene TRBJ2-3; D gene unclear. CDR1 is SGHRS and CDR2 is YFSETQ in the germline V gene. Trimming removed 7 bases at V and 2 bases at J, with 14 bases between. This CDR3 is 14 amino acids long.